This T cell receptor beta chain was captured in a study of control samples from healthy donors and cancer patients (dated by TCRdb to between 2020 and 2021). As regards this clone: Its antigen is still unknown. The record has no base qualities; no much larger clone is one base away.

The CDR3 numbers 13 residues from cysteine through phenylalanine. The retained sequence is limited to the CDR3, 39 bases, with the frame set at the first base. V is trimmed back by 10 bases and J by 6 bases, and the junction contains 9 bases that no gene match accounts for. From the germline V gene, CDR1 is ENHRY and CDR2 is SYGVKD. Libraries came from the immunoSEQ multiplex PCR assay. Drawn from immuneACCESS, this table holds only the in-frame rearrangements with V and J called that TCRdb kept. Clones are partly lost; checked studies trace under half to an unresolved V gene and leave the rest unexplained. Counted in this sample were 100,000 to 150,000 clones; 92% of them appeared once. Around 2.1% of the sample comes from the top ten.

Recombination linked TRBV10-3 to TRBJ1-2, with TRBD1 identical over 9 junction bases. The receptor's source is a woman aged 50 to 60 in good health. The source material was blood. The encoded CDR3 is CAKRDREGHGYTF. The DNA sequence is TGTGCCAAGAGGGACAGGGAAGGGCATGGCTACACCTTC.